Given below is one TCR beta chain in context. The target antigen is unknown. Trimming pared 0 bases from V and 5 bases from J, leaving 13 bases between. CDR1 is SEHNR and CDR2 is FQNEAQ in the germline V gene (reference sequence). The CDR3 extends over 16 amino acids. This sample was taken from a study of vaccination effects on CD4 cells after COVID-19. Study information: Participants received two doses of either the BNT162b2 or mRNA-1273 vaccine.

Peptide-pool stimulation followed by sequencing identified expanded antigen-specific CD4+ clonotypes in the ViraFEST assay. At the end of around 11 days of culture, CD4+ T cells were isolated. No vaccinee had earlier SARS-CoV-2 infection, and nucleocapsid antibodies were negative. For each well, some 1.9 million PBMC were cultured with about 10 IU/ml IL-2 and 9 to 10 ug/ml peptides. Half-medium changes using IL-2 medium occurred on days 3 and 7. The method was immunoSEQ multiplex PCR; TCRdb's version includes in-frame clones alone and lacks a portion of them. Among tens of thousands of clones listed, approximately 70% were seen once.

The V and J genes are TRBV7-9 and TRBJ1-4, with D possibly TRBD1 on 5 matching bases. Specimen: CD4+ T cells from PBMCs cultured with HCoV-OC43 spike peptides, collected before COVID-19 vaccination. Described subset: HCoV-OC43 spike overlapping peptide pool stimulation. The TCR originated in a human donor who received a COVID-19 vaccine. CDR3 region: CASSLAAGKGNEKLFF. For the CDR3, the DNA is TGTGCCAGCAGCTTAGCGGCGGGAAAGGGGAATGAAAAACTGTTTTTT. Based on the CDR3 plus reference TRBV7-9 and TRBJ1-4, the full variable domain is DTGVSQNPRHKITKRGQNVTFRCDPISEHNRLYWYRQTLGQGPEFLTYFQNEAQLEKSRLLSDRFSAERPKGSFSTLEIQRTEQGDSAMYLCASSLAAGKGNEKLFFGSGTQLSVL.